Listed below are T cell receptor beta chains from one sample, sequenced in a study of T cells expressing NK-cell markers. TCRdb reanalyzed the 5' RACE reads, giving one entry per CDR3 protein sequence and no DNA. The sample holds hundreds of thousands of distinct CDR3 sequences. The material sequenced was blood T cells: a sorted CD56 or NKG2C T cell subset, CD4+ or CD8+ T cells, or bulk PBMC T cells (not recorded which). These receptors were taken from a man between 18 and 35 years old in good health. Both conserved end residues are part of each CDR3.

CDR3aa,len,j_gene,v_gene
CASRQGRKETQYF,13,TRBJ2-5,TRBV6-2/TRBV6-3
CASSIRDYVSNEQFF,15,TRBJ2-1,TRBV5-1
CSARAGVGDTQYF,13,TRBJ2-3,TRBV20-1
CASNRLAGKGGEQFF,15,TRBJ2-1,TRBV3-1
CASSLPRTESGSSYNEQFF,19,TRBJ2-1,TRBV5-1
CASSYDYLMNTEAFF,15,TRBJ1-1,TRBV12-3/TRBV12-4
CASSLSGRLQETQYF,15,TRBJ2-5,TRBV12-3/TRBV12-4
CASSQETLWYF,11,TRBJ2-4,TRBV4-2
CASSVMDTEAFF,12,TRBJ1-1,TRBV6-1
CASSTGTYEQYF,12,TRBJ2-7,TRBV28